This T cell receptor (beta chain) comes out of a study of blood T cell repertoires in COVID-19. Background on the study: The analysed material was cDNA or gDNA that came from T cells, B-cell-depleted T cells, or PBMCs.

TCRdb keeps only in-frame clones here, not all; method: immunoSEQ multiplex PCR. This repertoire shows about 260,000 clones, 84% found once; its top ten account for about 1.6%. Germline V gene lookup returns CDR1 ENHRY and CDR2 SYGVKD. Trimming stripped 8 bases from V and 1 base from J, with 12 bases between. This CDR3 comprises 13 residues. The clonotype was recovered from a woman aged 40-49 years who had recovered from COVID-19. The rearrangement joins TRBV10-3 to TRBJ2-7; no clear D. What was sequenced was peripheral blood. The CDR3 here is CAISSARSYEQYF. In DNA, the CDR3 is TGTGCCATCTCATCCGCGAGGTCCTACGAGCAGTACTTC.